This T cell receptor beta chain was profiled in a study of cytomegalovirus exposure and HLA in healthy donors. Study results and limitations: As a later analysis revealed, the rate of TCR association differed by HLA locus, with DRB1 most and HLA-C fewest.

PCR primers comprised 60 Vbeta and 13 Jbeta primers. Produced via immunoSEQ multiplex PCR; TCRdb's table is partial and in-frame only. The sample has under 130,000 clones; under 85% are singletons. The CDR3 is 15 residues long. Per the germline V gene, CDR1 is MNHEY and CDR2 is SMNVEV (reference sequence). V was pared by 3 bases and J by 2 bases, with 5 bases of the junction left unmatched. As to this clone: The antigen remains unidentified.

The chain employs TRBV27 and TRBJ1-2; TRBD1 agrees at 8 bases. This TCR derives from a man between 18 and 35 years old in good health and CMV-seronegative. Material for sequencing was PBMCs. The CDR3 coding sequence is TGTGCCAGCAGTTTTCAGGGGGCCCGCAACTATGGCTACACCTTC. Translation gives CASSFQGARNYGYTF.